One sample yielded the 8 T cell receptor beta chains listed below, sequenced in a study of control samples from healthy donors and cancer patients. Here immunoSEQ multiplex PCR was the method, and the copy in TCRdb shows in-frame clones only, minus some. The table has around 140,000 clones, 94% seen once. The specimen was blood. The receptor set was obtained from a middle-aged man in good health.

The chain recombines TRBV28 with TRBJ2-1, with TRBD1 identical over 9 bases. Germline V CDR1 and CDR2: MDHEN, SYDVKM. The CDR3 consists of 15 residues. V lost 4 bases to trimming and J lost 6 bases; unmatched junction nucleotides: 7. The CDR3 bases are TGTGCCAGCAGTTCGGGACAGGGTGAAGCCAATGAGCAGTTCTTC. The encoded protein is CASSSGQGEANEQFF.

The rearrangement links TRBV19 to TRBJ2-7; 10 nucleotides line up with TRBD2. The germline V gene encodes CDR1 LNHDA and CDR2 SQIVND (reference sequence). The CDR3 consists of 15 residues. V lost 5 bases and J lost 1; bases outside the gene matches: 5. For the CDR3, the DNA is TGTGCCAGTAGTTCTAGCGGGAGAGGTTCCTACGAGCAGTACTTC. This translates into CASSSSGRGSYEQYF.

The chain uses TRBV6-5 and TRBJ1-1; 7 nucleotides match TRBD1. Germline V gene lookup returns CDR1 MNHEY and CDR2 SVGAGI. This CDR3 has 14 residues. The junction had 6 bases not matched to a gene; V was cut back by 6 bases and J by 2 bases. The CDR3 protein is CASSSQGRNTEAFF. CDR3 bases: TGTGCCAGCAGCTCACAGGGGCGTAACACTGAAGCTTTCTTT.

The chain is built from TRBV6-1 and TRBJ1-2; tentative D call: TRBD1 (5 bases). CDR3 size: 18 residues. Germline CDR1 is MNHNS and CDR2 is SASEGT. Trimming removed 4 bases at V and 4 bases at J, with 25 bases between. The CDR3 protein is CASSAGVGGVTAGYGYTF. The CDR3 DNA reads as TGTGCCAGCAGTGCGGGAGTCGGGGGAGTTACAGCGGGCTATGGCTACACCTTC.

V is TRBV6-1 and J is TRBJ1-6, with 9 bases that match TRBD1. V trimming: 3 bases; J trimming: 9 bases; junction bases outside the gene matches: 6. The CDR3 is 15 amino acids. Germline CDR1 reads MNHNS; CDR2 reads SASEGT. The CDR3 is CASSDGDREFSPLHF. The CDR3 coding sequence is TGTGCCAGCAGTGATGGGGACAGGGAGTTTTCACCCCTCCACTTT.

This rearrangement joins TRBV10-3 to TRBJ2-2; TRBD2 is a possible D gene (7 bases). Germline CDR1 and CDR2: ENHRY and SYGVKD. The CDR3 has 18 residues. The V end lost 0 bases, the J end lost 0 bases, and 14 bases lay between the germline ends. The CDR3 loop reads CAISESGGKGANTGELFF. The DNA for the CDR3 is TGTGCCATCAGTGAGTCGGGAGGGAAGGGGGCGAACACCGGGGAGCTGTTTTTT.

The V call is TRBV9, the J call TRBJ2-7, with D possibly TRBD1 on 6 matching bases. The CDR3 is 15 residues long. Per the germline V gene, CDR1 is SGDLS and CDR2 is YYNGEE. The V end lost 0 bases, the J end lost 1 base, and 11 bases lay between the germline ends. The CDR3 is CASSVGSDRSYEQYF. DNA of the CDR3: TGTGCCAGCAGCGTAGGAAGTGACAGGTCCTACGAGCAGTACTTC.

This CDR3 reads CASSQVRGEAANWGYTF. CDR3 in DNA: TGCGCCAGCAGCCAAGTTAGAGGTGAAGCCGCTAACTGGGGCTACACCTTC. The chain recombines TRBV4-3 with TRBJ1-2; D remains ambiguous. Trimming removed 1 base at V and 8 bases at J, with 23 bases between. The CDR3 loop spans 17 amino acids. Germline values: CDR1 LGHNA, CDR2 YSLEER.